Listed below are T cell receptor beta chains from one sample, sequenced in a study of T cells after yellow fever vaccination. From the 5' RACE reads, TCRdb called clonotypes with MiXCR, one entry per CDR3 protein. The table records some 500,000 distinct CDR3 sequences, roughly 14% of them present only once. The input for sequencing was PBMCs, taken on the day of the yellow fever booster vaccination. These receptors originate from a man aged 25-45 years who received the YFV17D yellow fever vaccine. CDR3s include the opening cysteine and the closing phenylalanine or tryptophan. Each record gives: clone size, V gene, D gene, J gene, CDR3 DNA, CDR3 protein. A D gene is named only where the DNA matches it firmly. Not all rows give a size; the values are once, few, many and, for expanded clones, a class.

abundance: -; v_gene: TRBV14; d_gene: -; j_gene: TRBJ2-3; CDR3nt: TGTGCCAGCAGCCAAGGGACCCTCGAGACGCAGTATTTT; CDR3aa: CASSQGTLETQYF
abundance: -; v_gene: TRBV18; d_gene: -; j_gene: TRBJ2-7; CDR3nt: TGTGCCAGCTCTCCCCGGGCGGGGAATGAGCAGTACTTC; CDR3aa: CASSPRAGNEQYF
abundance: few; v_gene: TRBV12-3/TRBV12-4; d_gene: TRBD1; j_gene: TRBJ1-1; CDR3nt: TGTGCCAGCAGTTTCGGACAGGGTATCACTGAAGCTTTCTTT; CDR3aa: CASSFGQGITEAFF
abundance: -; v_gene: TRBV7-3; d_gene: -; j_gene: TRBJ2-2; CDR3nt: TGTGCCAGCGAACCTTCAAGGGACACCGGGGAGCTGTTTTTT; CDR3aa: CASEPSRDTGELFF
abundance: few; v_gene: TRBV12-3/TRBV12-4; d_gene: -; j_gene: TRBJ2-6; CDR3nt: TGTGCCAGCAGAGCCACACAGGGATCTGGGGCCAACGTCCTGACTTTC; CDR3aa: CASRATQGSGANVLTF
abundance: -; v_gene: TRBV6-5; d_gene: -; j_gene: TRBJ2-1; CDR3nt: TGTGCCAGCAGTTACTCGGGGGATTACAATGAGCAGTTCTTC; CDR3aa: CASSYSGDYNEQFF
abundance: few; v_gene: TRBV5-4; d_gene: TRBD1; j_gene: TRBJ2-7; CDR3nt: TGTGCCAGCAGAACGGACAGGGGGACCTACGAGCAGTACTTC; CDR3aa: CASRTDRGTYEQYF
abundance: -; v_gene: TRBV15; d_gene: -; j_gene: TRBJ1-2; CDR3nt: TGTGCCACCAGCGGGGACACGGGCTATGGCTACACCTTC; CDR3aa: CATSGDTGYGYTF
abundance: -; v_gene: TRBV7-9; d_gene: TRBD2; j_gene: TRBJ2-1; CDR3nt: TGTGCCAGCAGAGTCCTACTTGCGGGAGACAATGAGCAGTTCTTC; CDR3aa: CASRVLLAGDNEQFF
abundance: few; v_gene: TRBV5-1; d_gene: -; j_gene: TRBJ2-7; CDR3nt: TGCGCCAGCAGCTTGTCTTACGAGTATCGCGAGCAGTACTTC; CDR3aa: CASSLSYEYREQYF
abundance: -; v_gene: TRBV20-1; d_gene: TRBD2; j_gene: TRBJ2-7; CDR3nt: TGCAGTGCTAGAGCCGGGACTAGCGGGAGTGACGAGCAGTACTTC; CDR3aa: CSARAGTSGSDEQYF
abundance: -; v_gene: TRBV5-1; d_gene: -; j_gene: TRBJ2-3; CDR3nt: TGCGCCAGCAGCTTGGTTTGGGAGCCGACAGATACGCAGTATTTT; CDR3aa: CASSLVWEPTDTQYF
abundance: once; v_gene: TRBV20-1; d_gene: -; j_gene: TRBJ1-4; CDR3nt: TGCAGTGCTAGACCCGGGACAAACAGACCAAACCAAAAACTGTTTTTT; CDR3aa: CSARPGTNRPNQKLFF
abundance: -; v_gene: TRBV20-1; d_gene: -; j_gene: TRBJ2-5; CDR3nt: TGCAGTGCTAGGGCTCAAGAGACCCAGTACTTC; CDR3aa: CSARAQETQYF
abundance: -; v_gene: TRBV29-1; d_gene: -; j_gene: TRBJ2-1; CDR3nt: TGCAGCGGCGACGTTAGCGATGAGCAGTTCTTC; CDR3aa: CSGDVSDEQFF
abundance: many; v_gene: TRBV29-1; d_gene: -; j_gene: TRBJ2-5; CDR3nt: TGCAGCTTCCGGTTGGGGCAAGAGACCCAGTACTTC; CDR3aa: CSFRLGQETQYF
abundance: -; v_gene: TRBV18; d_gene: TRBD2; j_gene: TRBJ2-1; CDR3nt: TGTGCCAGCGGAGGAGCGGGAGGGCCCAATGAGCAGTTCTTC; CDR3aa: CASGGAGGPNEQFF
abundance: -; v_gene: TRBV5-4; d_gene: -; j_gene: TRBJ2-5; CDR3nt: TGTGCCAGCAGCTCCCCTTTGGAGACCCAGTACTTC; CDR3aa: CASSSPLETQYF
abundance: few; v_gene: TRBV12-3/TRBV12-4; d_gene: TRBD1; j_gene: TRBJ2-7; CDR3nt: TGTGCCACCGAGAGGGCACTGCAGGGGGCAGACGAGCAGTACTTC; CDR3aa: CATERALQGADEQYF
abundance: few; v_gene: TRBV30; d_gene: TRBD2; j_gene: TRBJ2-1; CDR3nt: TGTGCCTGGAGTATGACTAGCGGGAGGGCACCACTCTATGAGCAGTTCTTC; CDR3aa: CAWSMTSGRAPLYEQFF
abundance: few; v_gene: TRBV12-3/TRBV12-4; d_gene: -; j_gene: TRBJ2-1; CDR3nt: TGTGCCAGCACCCCCGGCGGGTGGGATGAGCAGTTCTTC; CDR3aa: CASTPGGWDEQFF
abundance: few; v_gene: TRBV4-3; d_gene: -; j_gene: TRBJ1-1; CDR3nt: TGCGCCAGCAGCCAAGGACAGGTTTTCACTGAAGCTTTCTTT; CDR3aa: CASSQGQVFTEAFF
abundance: few; v_gene: TRBV6-5; d_gene: TRBD2; j_gene: TRBJ2-1; CDR3nt: TGTGCCAGCAGTTACCGAACTAGCGGGAGGCGATATTACAATGAGCAGTTCTTC; CDR3aa: CASSYRTSGRRYYNEQFF
abundance: -; v_gene: TRBV12-3/TRBV12-4; d_gene: TRBD2; j_gene: TRBJ2-3; CDR3nt: TGTGCCAGCAGATCCGGGACTAGAACGATTGGTACGCAGTATTTT; CDR3aa: CASRSGTRTIGTQYF
abundance: few; v_gene: TRBV9; d_gene: -; j_gene: TRBJ1-1; CDR3nt: TGTGCCAGCAGCGTTGGACCGAACACTGAAGCTTTCTTT; CDR3aa: CASSVGPNTEAFF
abundance: few; v_gene: TRBV7-2; d_gene: -; j_gene: TRBJ2-2; CDR3nt: TGTGCCAGCAGTCCTAGGGGCGCCGGGGAGCTGTTTTTT; CDR3aa: CASSPRGAGELFF
abundance: few; v_gene: TRBV12-3/TRBV12-4; d_gene: TRBD2; j_gene: TRBJ2-1; CDR3nt: TGTGCCAGCAGTTCCGGGACTAGCGGGAGGGCTGGTGAGCAGTTCTTC; CDR3aa: CASSSGTSGRAGEQFF
abundance: -; v_gene: TRBV5-1; d_gene: -; j_gene: TRBJ1-5; CDR3nt: TGCGCCAGCAGCTTCGAAGGGTATAGCAATCAGCCCCAGCATTTT; CDR3aa: CASSFEGYSNQPQHF
abundance: few; v_gene: TRBV7-9; d_gene: TRBD2; j_gene: TRBJ2-3; CDR3nt: TGTGCCAGCGGAGCTAGCGGACCCACAGATACGCAGTATTTT; CDR3aa: CASGASGPTDTQYF
abundance: -; v_gene: TRBV5-6; d_gene: -; j_gene: TRBJ2-7; CDR3nt: TGTGCCAGCCTTTTCCGGGCAGGTTCCTACGAGCAGTACTTC; CDR3aa: CASLFRAGSYEQYF
abundance: few; v_gene: TRBV5-1; d_gene: -; j_gene: TRBJ2-7; CDR3nt: TGCGCCAGCAGTTACGATAACTCCTACGAGCAGTACTTC; CDR3aa: CASSYDNSYEQYF
abundance: -; v_gene: TRBV9; d_gene: -; j_gene: TRBJ2-3; CDR3nt: TGTGCCAGCGGAGCGAGCGACAGCACAGATACGCAGTATTTT; CDR3aa: CASGASDSTDTQYF
abundance: -; v_gene: TRBV29-1; d_gene: -; j_gene: TRBJ2-7; CDR3nt: TGCAGCGTTGAAGTGGGGGATACCTACGAGCAGTACTTC; CDR3aa: CSVEVGDTYEQYF
abundance: -; v_gene: TRBV7-9; d_gene: -; j_gene: TRBJ1-2; CDR3nt: TGTGCCAGCAGCTTAGCGGATACAGGGAGGTGCGACTTC; CDR3aa: CASSLADTGRCDF
abundance: few; v_gene: TRBV6-5; d_gene: TRBD2; j_gene: TRBJ2-5; CDR3nt: TGTGCCAGCAGTTACTCACCCTTGCGGGAGGCAAGAGCGGAGACCCAGTACTTC; CDR3aa: CASSYSPLREARAETQYF
abundance: -; v_gene: TRBV24-1; d_gene: -; j_gene: TRBJ1-1; CDR3nt: TGTGCCACCAGTGATTCATTTACTGGGGGGCCCACTGAAGCTTTCTTT; CDR3aa: CATSDSFTGGPTEAFF
abundance: few; v_gene: TRBV5-1; d_gene: -; j_gene: TRBJ2-5; CDR3nt: TGCGCCAGCAGCCCCTCCGTGGACAGCAGGCAAGAGACCCAGTACTTC; CDR3aa: CASSPSVDSRQETQYF
abundance: -; v_gene: TRBV5-1; d_gene: TRBD2; j_gene: TRBJ2-5; CDR3nt: TGCGCCAGCAGCTTGGAGGGACTAGCGGCGGAGACCCAGTACTTC; CDR3aa: CASSLEGLAAETQYF
abundance: -; v_gene: TRBV6-2/TRBV6-3; d_gene: TRBD2; j_gene: TRBJ2-1; CDR3nt: TGTGCCACCTCCCGGGCTAGCGGGGGGGTAAATGAGCAGTTCTTC; CDR3aa: CATSRASGGVNEQFF
abundance: few; v_gene: TRBV20-1; d_gene: TRBD1; j_gene: TRBJ2-1; CDR3nt: TGCAGTGCTAGTTTTAGGGGGCGATCGAATGAGCAGTTCTTC; CDR3aa: CSASFRGRSNEQFF
abundance: few; v_gene: TRBV5-5; d_gene: -; j_gene: TRBJ2-2; CDR3nt: TGTGCCAGCAGCTTGGTTGGTCAGAACACCGGGGAGCTGTTTTTT; CDR3aa: CASSLVGQNTGELFF